The 32 T cell receptor beta chains below all came from one sample that was sequenced in a study of blood T cell repertoires in COVID-19. TCRdb's table, derived via immunoSEQ multiplex PCR, lists solely in-frame clones and lacks some. The sample records some 99,000 clones, roughly 88% being singletons. The sequencing input was peripheral blood. The receptors shown here come from a woman at least 80 years old with active or convalescent COVID-19.

The V gene is TRBV6-1, the J gene TRBJ1-2, with 9 bases identical to TRBD1. Per germline, CDR1 MNHNS and CDR2 SASEGT. With 2 bases clipped from V and 8 bases from J, the junction kept 9 bases outside the gene matches. This CDR3 comprises 15 residues. CDR3 DNA: TGTGCCAGCAGTGAAAGACGACAGGGGGGATTAGGCTACACCTTC. Protein sequence: CASSERRQGGLGYTF.

This chain uses TRBV4-1 with TRBJ2-2, with D possibly TRBD1 on 6 matching bases. The V and J ends lost 4 bases and 0 bases respectively, with 15 bases between them. CDR3 length: 17 amino acids. Germline CDR1 reads MGHRA; CDR2 reads YSYEKL. The CDR3 DNA follows: TGCGCCAGCAGCCTCGCCACAGGGACCGCGAACACCGGGGAGCTGTTTTTT. Protein sequence: CASSLATGTANTGELFF.

The chain has TRBV5-4 and TRBJ1-2; 7 bases fit TRBD1. CDR3 length: 12 residues. V lost 7 bases to trimming and J lost 3 bases; unmatched junction nucleotides: 3. Germline CDR1 SGHNT, CDR2 YYREEE (reference sequence). CDR3 nucleotide sequence: TGTGCCAGCCAGGGGGTCGACTATGGCTACACCTTC. Translated, it gives CASQGVDYGYTF.

The chain couples TRBV5-1 to TRBJ1-1; D gene unclear. The CDR3 spans 15 residues. Germline CDR1 SGHRS, CDR2 YFSETQ. V lost 3 bases and J 5 bases, leaving 17 bases between the germline ends. The CDR3 nucleotides read TGCGCCAGCAGCTCCGCACAGCCCCCGGGAACTGAAGCTTTCTTT. Its protein product is CASSSAQPPGTEAFF.

This clone was observed a handful of times. Distinct nucleotide sequences in the sample also encode this CDR3. The rearrangement uses TRBV5-1 and TRBJ2-3, with a possible D match to TRBD1 (5 bases). With 0 bases removed from V and 0 bases from J, the gap between germline ends came to 8 bases. The CDR3 loop spans 15 amino acids. The germline CDR1 and CDR2 sequences are SGHRS and YFSETQ. The CDR3 DNA reads TGCGCCAGCAGCTTGGTTTCAGGGAGCACAGATACGCAGTATTTT. Translation gives CASSLVSGSTDTQYF.

This clone occurred once. The rearrangement links TRBV10-2 to TRBJ1-4; 9 bases fit TRBD1. The germline gives CDR1 WSHSY, CDR2 SAAADI. The CDR3 contains 14 residues. The V and J ends lost 6 bases and 7 bases, in that order; junction bases with no gene match: 6. CDR3 region: CASSATGGSEKLFF. The CDR3 bases are TGCGCCAGCAGCGCGACAGGGGGGAGTGAAAAACTGTTTTTT.

This chain links TRBV29-1 with TRBJ2-1, with D possibly being TRBD2 (5 bases). Per the germline V gene, CDR1 is SQVTM and CDR2 is ANQGSEA. V was trimmed by 6 bases and J by 7 bases, leaving 19 bases between them. The CDR3 totals 14 residues. CDR3 sequence: CSVAGSFLRNEQFF. The DNA of the CDR3 is TGCAGCGTCGCGGGCAGTTTCTTGAGGAATGAGCAGTTCTTC.

The chain employs TRBV11-3 and TRBJ2-7; 9 nucleotides match TRBD1. After removal of 5 bases from V and 3 bases from J, the junction contained 5 bases not matched to a gene. The CDR3 spans 14 residues. From germline, CDR1 is SGHNT and CDR2 YENEEA. This CDR3 is CASSPGQGDYEQYF. DNA of the CDR3: TGTGCCAGCAGCCCGGGACAGGGAGACTACGAGCAGTACTTC.

The chain joins TRBV6-2 or TRBV6-3 to TRBJ2-7; tentative D call: TRBD1 (5 bases). In germline, CDR1 is MNHEY, CDR2 SVGEGT. CDR3 length: 14 amino acids. V was trimmed by 0 bases and J by 0 bases, leaving 6 bases between them. This chain's CDR3 is CASSYSTVSYEQYF. CDR3 nucleotide sequence: TGTGCCAGCAGTTACTCGACAGTCTCCTACGAGCAGTACTTC.

The chain is built from TRBV28 and TRBJ2-1, with a possible D match to TRBD2 (5 bases). In germline, CDR1 is MDHEN, CDR2 SYDVKM. The germline V and J ends were trimmed by 5 bases and 3 bases, with 11 bases remaining between them. The CDR3 totals 14 residues. For the CDR3, the DNA is TGTGCCAGCAGTACCGGACTGGACTACAATGAGCAGTTCTTC. Encoded protein: CASSTGLDYNEQFF.

CDR3 amino acids: CASSTGTSGRDEQYF. The CDR3, as DNA: TGCGCCAGCAGCACCGGGACTAGCGGGAGGGACGAGCAGTACTTC. This chain joins TRBV5-1 and TRBJ2-7; 16 positions agree with TRBD2. With V trimmed by 4 bases and J by 5 bases, 3 bases remained unmatched. The CDR3 has 15 amino acids. The germline V gene has CDR1 SGHRS and CDR2 YFSETQ. Full variable domain (missing parts from reference TRBV5-1 and TRBJ2-7): KAGVTQTPRYLIKTRGQQVTLSCSPISGHRSVSWYQQTPGQGLQFLFEYFSETQRNKGNFPGRFSGRQFSNSRSEMNVSTLELGDSALYLCASSTGTSGRDEQYFGPGTRLTVT.

The chain has TRBV2 and TRBJ2-2; tentative D call: TRBD2 (5 bases). The ends were cut back, 6 bases at V and 4 bases at J, with 15 bases in the middle. CDR1 and CDR2 from the germline V gene are SNHLY and FYNNEI. CDR3 length equals 15 residues. CDR3 loop: CASSPDSPGTGELFF. In DNA form, the CDR3 reads TGTGCCAGCAGCCCGGACTCGCCGGGCACCGGGGAGCTGTTTTTT.

V and J are TRBV5-5 and TRBJ2-5; 8 bases map to TRBD1. Trimming at V came to 0 bases and at J to 4 bases, leaving 5 bases not matched to a gene. CDR1 is SGHKS, CDR2 YYEKEE, per germline (reference sequence). This CDR3 is built from 15 residues. The chain's CDR3 is CASSLGTGYPETQYF. CDR3 sequence (DNA): TGTGCCAGCAGCTTGGGGACAGGGTACCCAGAGACCCAGTACTTC.

This chain links TRBV3-1 (or the pseudogene TRBV3-2) with TRBJ2-7; the D gene is possibly TRBD2 (6 bases). With 4 bases removed from V and 5 bases from J, the gap between germline ends came to 15 bases. The germline V gene encodes CDR1 LGHDT and CDR2 YNNKEL (reference sequence). The CDR3 loop spans 14 amino acids. For the CDR3, the DNA is TGTGCCAGCAGCCCGGGCCTAGCGACCCACGAGCAGTACTTC. This sequence encodes CASSPGLATHEQYF.

The V and J genes are TRBV27 and TRBJ2-7, with 7 bases matching TRBD1. CDR1 MNHEY and CDR2 SMNVEV come from the germline V gene (reference sequence). Losses at the gene ends were 3 bases for V and 3 bases for J; bases not matched to a gene: 5. The CDR3 is 14 residues long. For the CDR3, the DNA is TGTGCCAGCAGTTTTTCGGGACAGCTCTACGAGCAGTACTTC. This gives the protein CASSFSGQLYEQYF.

The sample holds one count of this clone. The chain uses TRBV5-1 and TRBJ2-1, with 10 bases matching TRBD1. Germline V gene sequence: CDR1 SGHRS, CDR2 YFSETQ. This CDR3 has 15 residues. The trim removed 4 bases at V and 5 bases at J, leaving 6 bases unmatched. In DNA, the CDR3 is TGCGCCAGCAGCGCCGGGACAGGGGTTCACAATGAGCAGTTCTTC. Amino acids: CASSAGTGVHNEQFF.

The V and J genes are TRBV5-5 and TRBJ1-1, with TRBD1 as a possible D gene (5 bases). The CDR3 runs 12 residues. Germline V gene sequence: CDR1 SGHKS, CDR2 YYEKEE (reference sequence). V was trimmed by 0 bases and J by 11 bases, leaving 11 bases between them. CDR3 sequence: CASSLDRMRAFF. DNA of the CDR3: TGTGCCAGCAGCTTGGACAGGATGCGTGCTTTCTTT.

The chain has TRBV6-4 and TRBJ2-7; D is uncertain. Germline V gene sequence: CDR1 MRHNA, CDR2 SNTAGT. The CDR3 totals 13 residues. V lost 2 bases and J 1 base, leaving 6 bases between the germline ends. The CDR3 region is CASSDRFSYEQYF. The DNA of the CDR3 is TGTGCCAGCAGTGACCGGTTTTCCTACGAGCAGTACTTC.

The chain employs TRBV7-9 and TRBJ2-5, with TRBD2 matching 12 bases. Germline CDR1 reads SEHNR; CDR2 reads FQNEAQ (reference sequence). The junction had 10 bases not matched to a gene; V was cut back by 2 bases and J by 3 bases. This CDR3 comprises 18 residues. The CDR3 is CASSLLTSGRRGEETQYF. The CDR3 DNA sequence: TGTGCCAGCAGCTTACTTACTAGCGGGAGGAGGGGTGAAGAGACCCAGTACTTC.

The J gene is TRBJ2-2, the V gene TRBV7-2, with a possible D match to TRBD2 (5 bases). V dropped 3 bases and J dropped 6 bases, with 8 bases sitting between them. CDR1 is SGHTA, CDR2 FQGNSA, per germline. The CDR3 spans 13 residues. Here the CDR3 DNA reads TGTGCCAGCAGCTTTCTGAGGGCCGGGGAGCTGTTTTTT. Protein sequence: CASSFLRAGELFF.

This clone was found once. The CDR3 here is CASSGMSGGGPSYEQYF. CDR3 bases: TGTGCCAGCAGCGGGATGTCCGGCGGGGGGCCTTCCTACGAGCAGTACTTC. This chain links TRBV5-4 with TRBJ2-7; 8 bases map to TRBD2. The CDR3 length is 17 residues. V was clipped by 4 bases and J by 1 base; unmatched bases: 13. Germline values: CDR1 SGHNT, CDR2 YYREEE (reference sequence).

V gene TRBV4-1 combines with J gene TRBJ2-1, with TRBD2 identical over 8 bases. Germline V gives CDR1 MGHRA, CDR2 YSYEKL. There are 17 residues in the CDR3. V shed 1 base, J shed 2 bases, and the junction held 7 bases outside the gene matches. This chain's CDR3 is CASSQVRSGITYNEQFF. DNA for the CDR3: TGCGCCAGCAGCCAAGTGCGTAGCGGGATTACCTACAATGAGCAGTTCTTC.

The CDR3 nucleotides are TGCAGCGTTGATAAGACAGGGAGGGAGACCCAGTACTTC. This sequence encodes CSVDKTGRETQYF. The V call is TRBV29-1, the J call TRBJ2-5; a possible D gene is TRBD1 (7 bases). This CDR3 has 13 amino acids. CDR1 is SQVTM, CDR2 ANQGSEA, per germline. V dropped 3 bases and J dropped 5 bases, with 13 bases sitting between them.

The V gene is TRBV7-9, the J gene TRBJ1-2, with unresolved D. There are 12 residues in the CDR3. V lost 1 base to trimming and J lost 4 bases, with 4 bases between them. Germline-derived CDR1 and CDR2 are SEHNR and FQNEAQ (reference sequence). CDR3 sequence: CASSLDSYGYTF. In DNA form, the CDR3 reads TGTGCCAGCAGCTTAGACAGCTATGGCTACACCTTC.

The gene calls are TRBV11-2 and TRBJ2-3; TRBD2 aligns across 10 bases. In germline, CDR1 is SGHAT, CDR2 FQNNGV. Losses at the gene ends were 5 bases for V and 6 bases for J; bases not matched to a gene: 5. This CDR3 has 14 amino acids. The CDR3 protein is CASSTLAGYDTQYF. CDR3 nucleotide sequence: TGTGCCAGCAGCACACTAGCGGGATACGATACGCAGTATTTT.

The table lists this clone with a few counts. CDR3 loop: CASSPPELAGVREQFF. The CDR3, as DNA: TGTGCCAGCTCACCCCCGGAACTAGCGGGAGTTCGGGAGCAGTTCTTC. The chain has TRBV18 and TRBJ2-1, with 11 bases fitting TRBD2. Looked up from germline, CDR1 is KGHSH and CDR2 is LQKENI. V was pared by 3 bases and J by 10 bases, with 11 bases of the junction left unmatched. CDR3 size: 16 residues.

V and J are TRBV27 and TRBJ2-3; D remains unclear. Germline CDR1 reads MNHEY; CDR2 reads SMNVEV (reference sequence). The CDR3 is 13 residues long. Trimming removed 7 bases at V and 1 base at J, with 9 bases between. The CDR3 here is CASTWHGTDTQYF. The DNA of the CDR3 is TGTGCCAGCACCTGGCACGGCACAGATACGCAGTATTTT.

The rearrangement joins TRBV6-5 to TRBJ1-1, with unresolved D. The CDR3 consists of 12 residues. Between the trimmed V and J ends, which lost 4 bases and 0 bases, there was a span of 3 bases. Germline values: CDR1 MNHEY, CDR2 SVGAGI. This CDR3 reads CASSSVNTEAFF. DNA for the CDR3: TGTGCCAGCAGTTCAGTGAACACTGAAGCTTTCTTT.

The rearrangement joins TRBV27 to TRBJ1-1; D might be TRBD1 (5 bases). This CDR3 comprises 13 residues. Per the germline V gene, CDR1 is MNHEY and CDR2 is SMNVEV (reference sequence). V shed 8 bases and J shed 10 bases, with 20 bases lying between them. CDR3 protein: CASRTRQGVSAFF. The CDR3 DNA sequence: TGTGCCAGCCGTACGCGGCAGGGCGTGTCAGCTTTCTTT.

This clone was detected once. The V call is TRBV19, the J call TRBJ2-6, with D possibly being TRBD2 (5 bases). From germline, CDR1 is LNHDA and CDR2 SQIVND (reference sequence). The CDR3 spans 18 residues. V shed 3 bases and J shed 1 base, with 16 bases lying between them. Here the CDR3 DNA reads TGTGCCAGTAGTATCCTGGGCGAGGGATTATCTGGGGCCAACGTCCTGACTTTC. This sequence encodes CASSILGEGLSGANVLTF.

V and J are TRBV7-2 and TRBJ2-7; 8 bases are a match to TRBD2. Germline assignment: CDR1 SGHTA and CDR2 FQGNSA. The junction had 4 bases not matched to a gene; V was cut back by 0 bases and J by 0 bases. The CDR3 totals 16 residues. The CDR3 nucleotides read TGTGCCAGCAGCTTAGCGGCGAGCGGGAGCTCCTACGAGCAGTACTTC. This gives the protein CASSLAASGSSYEQYF.

The genes are TRBV7-2 and TRBJ2-1; TRBD2 matches at 8 bases. The germline V gene has CDR1 SGHTA and CDR2 FQGNSA. The CDR3 length is 17 residues. V trimming: 3 bases; J trimming: 0 bases; junction bases outside the gene matches: 7. This chain's CDR3 is CASSFSLAGPSYNEQFF. In nucleotides, the CDR3 is TGTGCCAGCAGCTTCTCCCTAGCGGGCCCCTCCTACAATGAGCAGTTCTTC. The full variable domain, with the rest looked up from reference TRBV7-2 and TRBJ2-1, is GAGVSQSPSNKVTEKGKDVELRCDPISGHTALYWYRQSLGQGLEFLIYFQGNSAPDKSGLPSDRFSAERTGGSVSTLTIQRTQQEDSAVYLCASSFSLAGPSYNEQFFGPGTRLTVL.